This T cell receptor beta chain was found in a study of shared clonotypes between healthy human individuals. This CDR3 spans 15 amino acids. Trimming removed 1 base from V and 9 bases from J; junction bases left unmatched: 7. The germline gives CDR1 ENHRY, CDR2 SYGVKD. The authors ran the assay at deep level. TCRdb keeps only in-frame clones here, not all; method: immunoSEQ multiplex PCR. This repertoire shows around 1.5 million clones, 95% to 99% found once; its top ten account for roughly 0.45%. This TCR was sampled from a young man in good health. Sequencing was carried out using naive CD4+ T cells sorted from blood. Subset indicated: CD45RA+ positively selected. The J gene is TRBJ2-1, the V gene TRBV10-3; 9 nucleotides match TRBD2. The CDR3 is CAISEFASGKGEQFF. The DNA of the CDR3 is TGTGCCATCAGTGAGTTCGCTAGCGGGAAGGGTGAGCAGTTCTTC.